This T cell receptor (beta chain) was profiled in a study of cytomegalovirus exposure and HLA in healthy donors. The study, taken as a whole, reports: In a later analysis, CMV-associated beta chains were mostly HLA-associated, it appeared. Some V segments, including TRBV6-2 and TRBV6-3, were excluded as indistinguishable. The number of N-insertions in an Asian-associated ancestry cluster was reportedly below the approximately 700-donor mean in a later analysis.

A remark on this clone: Antigen specificity is unknown.

13 Jbeta primers and 60 Vbeta primers were used for the PCR. The data were produced by immunoSEQ multiplex PCR, yet TCRdb's version contains in-frame clones alone and is incomplete. The sample has approximately 100,000 clones; roughly 80% are singletons. CDR1 and CDR2 from the germline V gene are SGDLS and YYNGEE. This CDR3 comprises 16 residues. With V trimmed by 0 bases and J by 5 bases, 4 bases remained unmatched. The chain combines TRBV9 with TRBJ1-4, with 10 positions matching TRBD1. This sequence was found in a middle-aged woman in good health and CMV-seronegative. The sequenced sample was PBMCs. The CDR3 DNA reads TGTGCCAGCAGCGTAGGGCGGACAGGGGGGAATGAAAAACTGTTTTTT. Translating gives CASSVGRTGGNEKLFF.